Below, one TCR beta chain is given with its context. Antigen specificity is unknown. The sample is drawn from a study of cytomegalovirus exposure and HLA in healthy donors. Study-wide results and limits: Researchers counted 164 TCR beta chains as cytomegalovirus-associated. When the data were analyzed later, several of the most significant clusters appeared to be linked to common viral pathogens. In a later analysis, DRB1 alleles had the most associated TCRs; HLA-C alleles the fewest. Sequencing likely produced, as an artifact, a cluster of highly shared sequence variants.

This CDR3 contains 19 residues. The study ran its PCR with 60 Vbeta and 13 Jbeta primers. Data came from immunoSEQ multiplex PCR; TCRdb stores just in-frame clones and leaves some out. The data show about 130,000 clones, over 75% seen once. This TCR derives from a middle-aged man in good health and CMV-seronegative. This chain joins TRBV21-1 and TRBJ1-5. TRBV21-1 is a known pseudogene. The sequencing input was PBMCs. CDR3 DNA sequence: TGTGCCAGCAGTCGCGGGAGGCTTGGAGGGGGCATCGGCAATCAGCCCCAGCATTTT. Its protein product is CASSRGRLGGGIGNQPQHF.